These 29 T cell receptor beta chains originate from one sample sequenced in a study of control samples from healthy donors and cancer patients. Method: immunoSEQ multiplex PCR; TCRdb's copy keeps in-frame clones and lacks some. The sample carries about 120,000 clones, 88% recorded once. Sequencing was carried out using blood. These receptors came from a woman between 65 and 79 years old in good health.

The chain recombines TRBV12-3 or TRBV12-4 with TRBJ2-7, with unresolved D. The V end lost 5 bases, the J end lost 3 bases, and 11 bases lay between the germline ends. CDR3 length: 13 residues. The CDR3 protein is CASSPTRYYEQYF. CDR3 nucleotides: TGTGCCAGCAGTCCAACAAGATACTACGAGCAGTACTTC.

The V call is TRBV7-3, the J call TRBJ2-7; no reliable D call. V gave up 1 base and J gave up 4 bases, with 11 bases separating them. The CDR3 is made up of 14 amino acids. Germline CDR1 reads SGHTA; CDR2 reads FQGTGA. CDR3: CASSLMSGPYEQYF. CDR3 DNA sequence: TGTGCCAGCAGCTTAATGTCGGGTCCGTACGAGCAGTACTTC.

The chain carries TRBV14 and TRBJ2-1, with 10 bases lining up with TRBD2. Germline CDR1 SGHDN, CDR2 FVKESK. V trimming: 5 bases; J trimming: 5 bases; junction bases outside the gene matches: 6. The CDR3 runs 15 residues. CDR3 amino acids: CASSFSGGPHNEQFF. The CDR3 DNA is TGTGCCAGCAGCTTTAGCGGGGGGCCCCACAATGAGCAGTTCTTC.

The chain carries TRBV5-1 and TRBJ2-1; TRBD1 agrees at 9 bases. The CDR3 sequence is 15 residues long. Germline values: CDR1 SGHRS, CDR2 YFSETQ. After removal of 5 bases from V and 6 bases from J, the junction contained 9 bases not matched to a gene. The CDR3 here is CASSFTGGSLNEQFF. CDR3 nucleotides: TGCGCCAGCAGTTTCACAGGGGGCTCCCTCAATGAGCAGTTCTTC.

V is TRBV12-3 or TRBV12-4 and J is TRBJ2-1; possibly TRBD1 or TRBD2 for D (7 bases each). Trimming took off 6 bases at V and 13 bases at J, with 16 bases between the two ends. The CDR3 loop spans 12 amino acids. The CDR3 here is CASRTGGQIQFF. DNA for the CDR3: TGTGCCAGCAGAACGGGGGGACAGATCCAGTTCTTC.

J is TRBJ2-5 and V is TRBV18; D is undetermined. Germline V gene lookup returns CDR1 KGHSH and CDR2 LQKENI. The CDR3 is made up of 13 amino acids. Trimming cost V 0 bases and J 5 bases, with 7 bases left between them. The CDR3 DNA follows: TGTGCCAGCTCACCACCCCCCCGGGAGACCCAGTACTTC. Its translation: CASSPPPRETQYF.

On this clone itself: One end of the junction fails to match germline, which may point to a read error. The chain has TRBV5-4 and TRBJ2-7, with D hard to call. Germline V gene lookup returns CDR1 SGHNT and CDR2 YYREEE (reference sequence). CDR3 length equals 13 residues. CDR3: CASSLSASHEQYF. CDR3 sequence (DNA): TGTGCCAGCAGCTTGTCTGCCTCCCACGAGCAGTACTTC.

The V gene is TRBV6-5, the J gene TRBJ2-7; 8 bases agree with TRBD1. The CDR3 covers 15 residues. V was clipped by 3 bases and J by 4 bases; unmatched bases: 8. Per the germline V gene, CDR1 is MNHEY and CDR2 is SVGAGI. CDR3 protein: CASSYGTGGGYEQYF. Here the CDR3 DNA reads TGTGCCAGCAGTTATGGGACAGGAGGGGGATACGAGCAGTACTTC.

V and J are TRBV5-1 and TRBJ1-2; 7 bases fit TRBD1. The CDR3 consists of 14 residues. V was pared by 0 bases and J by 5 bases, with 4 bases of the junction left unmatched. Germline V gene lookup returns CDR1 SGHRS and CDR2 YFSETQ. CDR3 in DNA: TGCGCCAGCAGCTTGGAGACAGGGATGTATGGCTACACCTTC. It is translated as CASSLETGMYGYTF. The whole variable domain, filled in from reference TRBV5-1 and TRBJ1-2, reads KAGVTQTPRYLIKTRGQQVTLSCSPISGHRSVSWYQQTPGQGLQFLFEYFSETQRNKGNFPGRFSGRQFSNSRSEMNVSTLELGDSALYLCASSLETGMYGYTFGSGTRLTVV.

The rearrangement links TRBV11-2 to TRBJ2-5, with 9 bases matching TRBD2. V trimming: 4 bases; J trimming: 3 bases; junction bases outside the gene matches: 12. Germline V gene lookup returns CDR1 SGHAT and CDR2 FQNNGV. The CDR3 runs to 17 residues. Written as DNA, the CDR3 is TGTGCCAGCAGCTACCATCCTAGCGGGGCCGGAGAAGAGACCCAGTACTTC. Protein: CASSYHPSGAGEETQYF.

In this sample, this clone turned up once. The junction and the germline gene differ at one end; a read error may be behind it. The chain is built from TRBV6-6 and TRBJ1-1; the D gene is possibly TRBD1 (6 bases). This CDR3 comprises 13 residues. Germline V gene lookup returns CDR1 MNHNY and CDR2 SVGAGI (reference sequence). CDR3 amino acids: CTSSDRGNTEAFF. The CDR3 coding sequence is TGTACCAGTTCGGACAGAGGGAACACTGAAGCTTTCTTT.

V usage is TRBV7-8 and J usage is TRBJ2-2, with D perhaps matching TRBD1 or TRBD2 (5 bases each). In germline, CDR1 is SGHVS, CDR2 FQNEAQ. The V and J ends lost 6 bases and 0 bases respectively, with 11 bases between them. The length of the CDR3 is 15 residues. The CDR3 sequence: CASSVLGANTGELFF. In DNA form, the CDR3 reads TGTGCCAGCAGTGTCCTGGGGGCGAACACCGGGGAGCTGTTTTTT.

The CDR3 here is CASSRDRGSYNEQFF. CDR3 DNA sequence: TGTGCCAGCAGCAGGGACAGGGGCTCCTACAATGAGCAGTTCTTC. The chain couples TRBV2 to TRBJ2-1; the match to TRBD1 covers 10 bases. Per the germline V gene, CDR1 is SNHLY and CDR2 is FYNNEI. V shed 6 bases, J shed 0 bases, and the junction held 2 bases outside the gene matches. The CDR3 has 15 amino acids.

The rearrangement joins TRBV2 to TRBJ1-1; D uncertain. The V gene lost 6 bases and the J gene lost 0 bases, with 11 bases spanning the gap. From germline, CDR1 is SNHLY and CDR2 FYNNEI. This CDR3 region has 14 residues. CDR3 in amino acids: CASRSRGLNTEAFF. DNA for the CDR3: TGTGCCAGCAGGAGCAGAGGGTTGAACACTGAAGCTTTCTTT.

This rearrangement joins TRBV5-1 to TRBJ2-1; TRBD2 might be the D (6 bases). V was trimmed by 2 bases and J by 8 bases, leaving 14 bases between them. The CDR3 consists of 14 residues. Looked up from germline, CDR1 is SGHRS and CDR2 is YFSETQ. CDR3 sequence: CASSFGSISDEQFF. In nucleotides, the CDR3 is TGCGCCAGCAGCTTCGGGAGCATCAGTGATGAGCAGTTCTTC.

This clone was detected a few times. The CDR3 is CASSLIHPSLAGYTF. DNA for the CDR3: TGTGCCAGCAGTTTAATCCACCCAAGTTTGGCTGGCTACACCTTC. J is TRBJ1-2 and V is TRBV27, with unresolved D. Germline V CDR1 and CDR2: MNHEY, SMNVEV (reference sequence). The CDR3 has 15 residues. Trimming pared 2 bases from V and 7 bases from J, leaving 17 bases between.

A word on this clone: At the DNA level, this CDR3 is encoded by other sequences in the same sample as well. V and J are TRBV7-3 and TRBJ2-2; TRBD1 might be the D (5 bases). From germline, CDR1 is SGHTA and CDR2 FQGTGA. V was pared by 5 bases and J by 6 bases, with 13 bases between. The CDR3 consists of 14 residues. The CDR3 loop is CASSLQGSAGELFF. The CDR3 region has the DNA TGTGCCAGCAGCCTCCAGGGTTCTGCCGGGGAGCTGTTTTTT.

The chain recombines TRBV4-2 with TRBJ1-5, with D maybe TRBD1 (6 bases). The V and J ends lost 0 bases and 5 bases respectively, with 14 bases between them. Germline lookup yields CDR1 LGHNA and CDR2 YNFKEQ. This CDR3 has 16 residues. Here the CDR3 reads CASSQEIRTDHQPQHF. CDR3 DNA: TGTGCCAGCAGCCAAGAGATAAGGACAGACCATCAGCCCCAGCATTTT.

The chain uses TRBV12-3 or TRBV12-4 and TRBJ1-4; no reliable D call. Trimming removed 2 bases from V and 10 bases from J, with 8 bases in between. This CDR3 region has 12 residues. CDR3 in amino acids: CASSLSIGKLFF. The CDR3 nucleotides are TGTGCCAGCAGTTTAAGTATCGGAAAACTGTTTTTT.

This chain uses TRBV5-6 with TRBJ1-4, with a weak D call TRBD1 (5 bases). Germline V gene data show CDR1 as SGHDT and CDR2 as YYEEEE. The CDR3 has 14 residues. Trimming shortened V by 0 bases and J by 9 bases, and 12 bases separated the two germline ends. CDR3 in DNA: TGTGCCAGCAGCTTGGGGGGCGGATACCAAAAACTGTTTTTT. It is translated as CASSLGGGYQKLFF.

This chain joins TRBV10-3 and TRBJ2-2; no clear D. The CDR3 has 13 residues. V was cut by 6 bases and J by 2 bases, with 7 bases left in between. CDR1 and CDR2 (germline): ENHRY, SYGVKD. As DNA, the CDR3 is TGTGCCATCAGGCACTTTAACACCGGGGAGCTGTTTTTT. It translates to CAIRHFNTGELFF.

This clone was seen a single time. CDR3: CASSEGGVAGNTIYF. CDR3 nucleotides: TGTGCCAGCAGTGAAGGCGGAGTGGCTGGAAACACCATATATTTT. V gene TRBV2 combines with J gene TRBJ1-3; D uncertain. The V gene's germline CDR1 is SNHLY and CDR2 FYNNEI. V was clipped by 1 base and J by 2 bases, with 9 bases between them. The CDR3 has 15 amino acids. Complete variable domain (other parts from reference TRBV2 and TRBJ1-3): EPEVTQTPSHQVTQMGQEVILRCVPISNHLYFYWYRQILGQKVEFLVSFYNNEISEKSEIFDDQFSVERPDGSNFTLKIRSTKLEDSAMYFCASSEGGVAGNTIYFGEGSWLTVV.

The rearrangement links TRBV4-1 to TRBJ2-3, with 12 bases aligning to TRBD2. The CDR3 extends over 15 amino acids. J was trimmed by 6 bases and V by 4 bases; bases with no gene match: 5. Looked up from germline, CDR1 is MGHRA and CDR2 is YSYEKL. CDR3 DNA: TGCGCCAGCAGCCCTAGCGGGGGGGCCGCGGATACGCAGTATTTT. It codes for CASSPSGGAADTQYF.

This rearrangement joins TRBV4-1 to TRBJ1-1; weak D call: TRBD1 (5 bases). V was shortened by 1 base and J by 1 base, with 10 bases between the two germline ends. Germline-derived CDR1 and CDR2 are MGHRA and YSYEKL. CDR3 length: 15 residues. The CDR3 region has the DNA TGCGCCAGCAGCCAAGCCGGGACTAGGAACACTGAAGCTTTCTTT. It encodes CASSQAGTRNTEAFF.

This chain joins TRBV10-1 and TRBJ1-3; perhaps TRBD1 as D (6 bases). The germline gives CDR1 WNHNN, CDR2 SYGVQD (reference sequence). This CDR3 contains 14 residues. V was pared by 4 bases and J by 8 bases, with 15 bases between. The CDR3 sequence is CASSGHRVVDTIYF. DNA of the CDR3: TGCGCCAGCAGTGGACACAGGGTCGTGGACACCATATATTTT.

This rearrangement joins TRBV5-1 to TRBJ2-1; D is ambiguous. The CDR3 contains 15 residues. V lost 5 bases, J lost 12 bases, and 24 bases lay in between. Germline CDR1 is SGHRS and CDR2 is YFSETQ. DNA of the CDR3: TGCGCCAGCAGTGCGACCGGGTCTGATCAAGGTGGGCAGTTCTTC. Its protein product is CASSATGSDQGGQFF.

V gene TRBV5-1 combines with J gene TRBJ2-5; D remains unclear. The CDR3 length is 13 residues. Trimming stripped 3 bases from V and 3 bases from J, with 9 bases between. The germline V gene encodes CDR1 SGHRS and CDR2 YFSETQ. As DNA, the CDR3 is TGCGCCAGCAGCTCAGATTACGAAGAGACCCAGTACTTC. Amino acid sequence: CASSSDYEETQYF.

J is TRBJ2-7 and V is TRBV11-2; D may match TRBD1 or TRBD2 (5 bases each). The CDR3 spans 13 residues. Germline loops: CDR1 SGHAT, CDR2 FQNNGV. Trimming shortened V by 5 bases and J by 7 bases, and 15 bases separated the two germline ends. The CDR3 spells CASSPPGTREQYF. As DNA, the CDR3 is TGTGCCAGCAGCCCCCCGGGGACGCGGGAGCAGTACTTC.

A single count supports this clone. In DNA form, the CDR3 reads TGTGCCAGCAGCTCCGCTAGCGGTCGGGGCAATGAGCAGTTCTTC. Its translation: CASSSASGRGNEQFF. The rearrangement uses TRBV2 and TRBJ2-1; the match to TRBD2 covers 7 bases. There are 15 residues in the CDR3. Per germline, CDR1 SNHLY and CDR2 FYNNEI. V gave up 6 bases and J gave up 6 bases; unmatched junction bases: 11.